Following are 31 T cell receptor beta chains from one sample sequenced in a study of human T cells and chemical hapten exposure. Described time point: pre-sensitization, week 0. The treatment here: therapeutic diphenylcyclopropenone sensitization with weekly scalp DPC. Each CDR3 protein gets one entry after TCRdb re-called the RACE reads with MiXCR. This sample has over 300,000 distinct CDR3 sequences, with roughly 5.3% found just once. The sequencing here drew on whole blood, taken in connection with sensitization to the hapten diphenylcyclopropenone (DPC). These TCRs come from a woman in her forties or fifties with alopecia areata. Some clones in this sample may be carry-over from other donors' samples.

This chain uses TRBV20-1 with TRBJ1-6, with 10 bases identical to TRBD1. CDR1 is DFQATT and CDR2 is SNEGSKA in the germline V gene (reference sequence). After removal of 5 bases from V and 7 bases from J, the junction contained 8 bases not matched to a gene. CDR3 size: 15 residues. CDR3 residues: CSARPGTGENSPLHF. The CDR3 coding sequence is TGCAGTGCTCGTCCCGGGACAGGGGAAAATTCACCCCTCCACTTT.

The chain joins TRBV9 to TRBJ1-2; TRBD1 agrees at 10 bases. CDR1 and CDR2 from the germline V gene are SGDLS and YYNGEE. V lost 4 bases and J lost 0; bases outside the gene matches: 3. This CDR3 spans 15 amino acids. The CDR3: CASSSGQGANYGYTF. CDR3 nucleotides: TGTGCCAGCAGCTCAGGACAGGGGGCTAACTATGGCTACACCTTC.

In DNA, the CDR3 is TGCAGTGCTAGAGATCAGGGGGGAGAGGTTGAAAAACTGTTTTTT. It yields the protein CSARDQGGEVEKLFF. The V and J genes are TRBV20-1 and TRBJ1-4; TRBD1 matches at 7 bases. With V trimmed by 0 bases and J by 7 bases, 8 bases remained unmatched. The CDR3 runs 15 residues. From germline, CDR1 is DFQATT and CDR2 SNEGSKA (reference sequence).

This clonotype was seen a handful of times. The chain is built from TRBV7-6 and TRBJ1-3, with 7 bases lining up with TRBD1. CDR1 is SGHVS, CDR2 FNYEAQ, per germline. With V trimmed by 1 base and J by 2 bases, 5 bases remained unmatched. The CDR3 consists of 16 residues. CDR3 protein: CASSLVVQGAGNTIYF. The CDR3 bases are TGTGCCAGCAGCTTAGTCGTGCAGGGGGCTGGAAACACCATATATTTT.

A few counts support this clonotype. This chain uses TRBV12-3 or TRBV12-4 with TRBJ1-1; unclear D gene. The CDR3 consists of 14 residues. The V end was cut by 5 bases, the J end by 2 bases, with 12 bases between. Written as DNA, the CDR3 is TGTGCCAGCAGTCCCGGGCTCCTTAACACTGAAGCTTTCTTT. Protein: CASSPGLLNTEAFF.

At least ten counts were recorded for this clonotype. The chain joins TRBV9 to TRBJ2-2; D gene ambiguous. The ends were cut back, 4 bases at V and 7 bases at J, with 8 bases in the middle. Germline V gene lookup returns CDR1 SGDLS and CDR2 YYNGEE. The CDR3 covers 12 residues. The CDR3 is CASSQPVGELFF. The CDR3, as DNA: TGTGCCAGCAGCCAGCCGGTCGGGGAGCTGTTTTTT.

The CDR3 reads CASKRQSPLHF. CDR3 nucleotides: TGTGCCAGCAAACGGCAATCACCCCTCCACTTT. This chain connects TRBV2 to TRBJ1-6, with D hard to call. V lost 7 bases to trimming and J lost 10 bases, with 8 bases between them. CDR1 SNHLY and CDR2 FYNNEI come from the germline V gene. The CDR3 loop spans 11 amino acids.

This clonotype was seen repeatedly, ten times or more. This sequence joins TRBV28 and TRBJ2-7; the D is unclear. Germline V CDR1 and CDR2: MDHEN, SYDVKM. V lost 3 bases to trimming and J lost 0 bases, with 15 bases between them. CDR3 size: 16 residues. CDR3 coding DNA: TGTGCCAGCAGTTTTGATATGGGGAAGGGCTCCTACGAGCAGTACTTC. As protein: CASSFDMGKGSYEQYF.

Of note for this clonotype: A much larger clone sits a single nucleotide away, making a read error possible. The chain employs TRBV6-2 or TRBV6-3 and TRBJ2-5, with a weak D call TRBD2 (5 bases). This CDR3 is 12 amino acids long. Germline values: CDR1 MNHEY, CDR2 SVGEGT. Trimming shortened V by 11 bases and J by 7 bases, and 17 bases separated the two germline ends. The CDR3, as DNA: TGTGCCGGCCTGGCTTTCGAGGGGACCCAGTACTTC. Translation gives CAGLAFEGTQYF.

The chain is built from TRBV12-3 or TRBV12-4 and TRBJ2-3; perhaps D is TRBD1 or TRBD2 (5 bases each). V was shortened by 5 bases and J by 2 bases, with 14 bases between the two germline ends. The CDR3 consists of 15 residues. CDR3 DNA sequence: TGTGCCAGCAGTCCCCGGGACGGATACACAGATACGCAGTATTTT. Its translation is CASSPRDGYTDTQYF.

This clonotype was seen only a few times. The chain couples TRBV2 to TRBJ2-7; D is perhaps TRBD2 (6 bases). The CDR3 runs 16 residues. V gave up 6 bases and J gave up 2 bases, with 20 bases separating them. The V gene's germline CDR1 is SNHLY and CDR2 FYNNEI. The CDR3 DNA reads as TGTGCCAGCAGCCCTATGCCCCCGGGGGTAGCCTACGAGCAGTACTTC. Its protein is CASSPMPPGVAYEQYF. The whole variable domain, filled in from reference TRBV2 and TRBJ2-7, reads EPEVTQTPSHQVTQMGQEVILRCVPISNHLYFYWYRQILGQKVEFLVSFYNNEISEKSEIFDDQFSVERPDGSNFTLKIRSTKLEDSAMYFCASSPMPPGVAYEQYFGPGTRLTVT.

This clonotype was counted a few times. The rearrangement joins TRBV5-1 to TRBJ1-2; D ambiguous. The V end was cut by 0 bases, the J end by 4 bases, with 10 bases between. CDR3 length equals 14 residues. The germline V gene has CDR1 SGHRS and CDR2 YFSETQ. The DNA of the CDR3 is TGCGCCAGCAGCTTGGACGGCAGTTCCTATGGCTACACCTTC. This encodes CASSLDGSSYGYTF.

This clonotype was seen ten or more times. The chain has TRBV5-1 and TRBJ2-5; 8 nucleotides align to TRBD2. CDR1 is SGHRS and CDR2 is YFSETQ in the germline V gene. V shed 4 bases, J shed 5 bases, and the junction held 16 bases outside the gene matches. The CDR3 loop spans 17 amino acids. The CDR3 DNA reads TGCGCCAGCAGCCGGGGCCCTAGCGGGCCCCAGGGGGAGACCCAGTACTTC. Amino acid sequence: CASSRGPSGPQGETQYF.

This clonotype was seen ten or more times. The chain uses TRBV28 and TRBJ1-1; 7 bases match TRBD1. In germline, CDR1 is MDHEN, CDR2 SYDVKM. Losses at the gene ends were 6 bases for V and 0 bases for J; bases not matched to a gene: 4. The CDR3 contains 14 residues. In DNA, the CDR3 is TGTGCCAGCAGAACCGACAGGGTGAACACTGAAGCTTTCTTT. It is translated as CASRTDRVNTEAFF.

There are many counts of this clonotype. The chain is built from TRBV11-2 and TRBJ2-3; no reliable D call. V shed 3 bases and J shed 6 bases, with 4 bases lying between them. Germline V lookup: CDR1 SGHAT, CDR2 FQNNGV. The CDR3 runs to 11 residues. The CDR3 protein is CASSFIDTQYF. The CDR3 DNA is TGTGCCAGCAGCTTCATCGATACGCAGTATTTT.

This clonotype was detected a few times. The V gene is TRBV5-8, the J gene TRBJ2-2, with 8 bases matching TRBD2. The CDR3 spans 16 residues. Germline V gene lookup returns CDR1 SGHTS and CDR2 YDEGEE. J was trimmed by 5 bases and V by 1 base; bases with no gene match: 7. The CDR3 nucleotides are TGTGCCAGCAGCTTGCATATTAGCGGGATAACCGGGGAGCTGTTTTTT. This translates into CASSLHISGITGELFF.

This clonotype was detected ten times or more. The rearrangement links TRBV10-3 to TRBJ1-5; 8 nucleotides match TRBD1. CDR3 length equals 15 residues. The germline V gene has CDR1 ENHRY and CDR2 SYGVKD. J gave up 7 bases and V 2 bases, and 7 bases lay outside the gene matches. The CDR3, as DNA: TGTGCCATCAGTGAGGGGCAGGGGGCCGAGCAGCCCCAGCATTTT. Protein product: CAISEGQGAEQPQHF.

In this sample, this clonotype turned up many times. The chain has TRBV10-3 and TRBJ2-1, with 16 bases aligning to TRBD2. Trimming at V came to 7 bases and at J to 8 bases, leaving 8 bases not matched to a gene. CDR1 is ENHRY, CDR2 SYGVKD, per germline. The CDR3 totals 16 residues. Here the CDR3 reads CAIKTGTSGGADEQFF. The CDR3 nucleotides are TGTGCCATCAAAACCGGGACTAGCGGGGGGGCAGATGAGCAGTTCTTC.

CDR3: CASSSRGNEAFF. The CDR3 DNA reads as TGTGCCAGCAGTTCCCGTGGGAATGAAGCTTTCTTT. The V and J genes are TRBV28 and TRBJ1-1; D gene uncertain. V was shortened by 4 bases and J by 7 bases, with 10 bases between the two germline ends. CDR3 length equals 12 residues. Germline lookup yields CDR1 MDHEN and CDR2 SYDVKM.

Points on this clonotype: It may be a read error: a sequence one base away is much more abundant. This chain links TRBV12-3 or TRBV12-4 with TRBJ2-7; D is perhaps TRBD1 or TRBD2 (5 bases each). The CDR3 extends over 12 amino acids. The CDR3 region has the DNA TGTGCCAGCAGTCCCGGGGCCCTCGGGCAGAACTTC. Translation gives CASSPGALGQNF.

This chain connects TRBV9 to TRBJ2-5, with D possibly matching TRBD2 (7 bases). The CDR3 is 15 amino acids. V lost 0 bases and J lost 5, with 14 bases in between. Germline lookup yields CDR1 SGDLS and CDR2 YYNGEE. The DNA of the CDR3 is TGTGCCAGCAGCGTAGGCGGGGGCCTGTTGGAGACCCAGTACTTC. This translates into CASSVGGGLLETQYF.

In regard to this clonotype: Its ends do not fully match the called genes, so a read error is possible. The rearrangement links TRBV7-9 to TRBJ2-7, with 10 bases fitting TRBD1. The CDR3 runs to 16 residues. Germline loops: CDR1 SEHNR, CDR2 FQNEAQ (reference sequence). The CDR3 here is CASSPGTGASSYEQYF. CDR3 nucleotides: TGTGCCAGCAGCCCGGGGACAGGGGCGAGCTCCTATGAGCAGTACTTC.

This clonotype showed up many times. This rearrangement joins TRBV3-1 to TRBJ1-2, with a weak D call TRBD1 (6 bases). This CDR3 has 13 residues. Germline V gene data show CDR1 as LGHDT and CDR2 as YNNKEL (reference sequence). Trimming shortened V by 9 bases and J by 4 bases, and 15 bases separated the two germline ends. The CDR3 region is CASSPDSFYGYTF. In DNA form, the CDR3 reads TGTGCCAGTTCCCCGGACAGTTTCTATGGCTACACCTTC.

In its sample, this clonotype was seen many times. V is TRBV29-1 and J is TRBJ2-1; D is possibly TRBD2 (6 bases). Germline CDR1 is SQVTM and CDR2 is ANQGSEA. The CDR3 sequence is 16 residues long. V shed 1 base and J shed 1 base, with 14 bases lying between them. The CDR3: CSVEGGWGLSYNEQFF. CDR3 in DNA: TGCAGCGTTGAAGGTGGGTGGGGACTGTCCTACAATGAGCAGTTCTTC.

This clonotype was picked up many times. This chain connects TRBV7-2 to TRBJ2-3, with 8 bases lining up with TRBD2. Germline V gene lookup returns CDR1 SGHTA and CDR2 FQGNSA. CDR3 length: 17 residues. The ends lost 3 bases at V and 4 bases at J; junction bases unmatched: 12. The CDR3 DNA is TGTGCCAGCAGCTTGATGACGGGAGGGCCTTTCGCAGATACGCAGTATTTT. Protein product: CASSLMTGGPFADTQYF.

The table lists this clonotype with many counts. This chain links TRBV11-2 with TRBJ2-3; 8 nucleotides match TRBD1. The length of the CDR3 is 17 residues. V lost 0 bases and J lost 6; bases outside the gene matches: 11. The germline gives CDR1 SGHAT, CDR2 FQNNGV. CDR3 DNA sequence: TGTGCCAGCAGCTTAGATTGGAGACAGGGGACAGCGGATACGCAGTATTTT. Its protein product is CASSLDWRQGTADTQYF. The full variable domain, rest sourced from reference TRBV11-2 and TRBJ2-3, is EAGVAQSPRYKIIEKRQSVAFWCNPISGHATLYWYQQILGQGPKLLIQFQNNGVVDDSQLPKDRFSAERLKGVDSTLKIQPAKLEDSAVYLCASSLDWRQGTADTQYFGPGTRLTVL.

This clonotype has a handful of counts. The chain uses TRBV12-3 or TRBV12-4 and TRBJ2-5; D may match TRBD1 or TRBD2 (5 bases each). Trimming removed 6 bases at V and 4 bases at J, with 18 bases between. The CDR3 has 15 amino acids. CDR3 DNA sequence: TGTGCCAGCAGCCGGGACCGACGTGGGATAGAGACCCAGTACTTC. Amino acid sequence: CASSRDRRGIETQYF.

This clonotype was detected only a few times. The chain recombines TRBV5-1 with TRBJ2-4; 8 bases agree with TRBD1. V gave up 5 bases and J gave up 6 bases; unmatched junction bases: 7. The CDR3 covers 14 residues. Looked up from germline, CDR1 is SGHRS and CDR2 is YFSETQ. CDR3 residues: CASRLGQGGNIQYF. The CDR3 DNA sequence: TGCGCCAGCAGACTCGGACAGGGCGGAAACATTCAGTACTTC.

V and J are TRBV12-3 or TRBV12-4 and TRBJ2-7; 9 bases align to TRBD1. The CDR3 is 15 amino acids. V shed 5 bases and J 4 bases; nucleotides not matched to a gene: 9. CDR3 amino acids: CASSLRGGQGYEQYF. DNA of the CDR3: TGTGCCAGCAGTCTACGAGGGGGACAGGGTTACGAGCAGTACTTC.

The rearrangement uses TRBV20-1 and TRBJ2-2; 12 positions match TRBD2. The CDR3 runs to 15 residues. The germline V gene has CDR1 DFQATT and CDR2 SNEGSKA (reference sequence). V lost 1 base, J lost 6 bases, and 3 bases stayed unmatched. The chain's CDR3 is CSARGTSGEPGELFF. The CDR3 DNA is TGCAGTGCTAGAGGGACTAGCGGGGAACCCGGGGAGCTGTTTTTT.

The CDR3: CSARDRVIGKNIQYF. In DNA, the CDR3 is TGCAGTGCTAGAGATCGGGTAATTGGCAAAAACATTCAGTACTTC. The V gene is TRBV20-1, the J gene TRBJ2-4; D call uncertain. Germline values: CDR1 DFQATT, CDR2 SNEGSKA (reference sequence). Between the trimmed V and J ends, which lost 0 bases and 3 bases, there was a span of 12 bases. The CDR3 extends over 15 amino acids.